These T cell receptor beta chains were read from a single sample in a study of post-analysis software for immune sequencing data. TCRdb fed the PCR reads into MiXCR, producing one record per CDR3 protein. Among about half a million distinct CDR3 sequences, roughly 45% were seen once, and the ten largest hold about 12%. Sequencing input: blood. The receptors derive from a girl aged 5 to 17 with multiple sclerosis. Both conserved end residues are part of each CDR3. A D gene is named only where the DNA matches it firmly. A clone size is listed for some rows: how often the clone was seen (once, few, many), or a class if it is expanded.

J,V,D,size,CDR3,DNA
TRBJ2-1,TRBV20-1,TRBD2,-,CSASTSESSYNEQFF,TGCAGTGCTTCGACTAGCGAGAGCTCCTACAATGAGCAGTTCTTC
TRBJ2-1,TRBV12-5,-,few,CASGPAASASDEQFF,TGTGCTAGTGGACCCGCAGCTAGCGCCTCAGATGAGCAGTTCTTC
TRBJ1-4,TRBV6-6,-,few,CASRPGRDNEKLFF,TGTGCCAGCCGTCCAGGGAGGGATAATGAAAAACTGTTTTTT
TRBJ2-7,TRBV20-1,-,few,CSANSATYEQYF,TGCAGTGCCAACTCAGCTACCTACGAGCAGTACTTC
TRBJ1-2,TRBV6-5,TRBD1,-,CVSSPDRDYGYTF,TGTGTCAGCAGCCCTGACAGGGACTATGGCTACACCTTC
TRBJ2-5,TRBV9,TRBD2,-,CASSVDRLTSAETQYF,TGTGCCAGCAGCGTAGACCGATTGACTAGCGCAGAGACCCAGTACTTC
TRBJ1-2,TRBV20-1,-,-,CSARSRDPRTYTF,TGCAGTGCCAGATCCCGGGACCCCAGGACCTACACCTTC
TRBJ2-3,TRBV20-1,-,-,CSARDWGEGADTQYF,TGCAGTGCTAGAGATTGGGGAGAGGGGGCAGATACGCAGTATTTT
TRBJ2-3,TRBV12-3/TRBV12-4,TRBD1,-,CASTRTGRTDTQYF,TGTGCCAGCACCCGGACAGGGCGCACAGATACGCAGTATTTT
TRBJ2-1,TRBV7-3,-,-,CASSLIPSPSINEQFF,TGTGCCAGCAGCTTAATCCCCAGCCCCAGTATCAATGAGCAGTTCTTC
TRBJ2-1,TRBV29-1,TRBD2,-,CSVDRREENEQFF,TGCAGCGTTGATCGGCGGGAGGAGAATGAGCAGTTCTTC
TRBJ1-2,TRBV4-3,TRBD1,-,CASSRQTGNNYGYTF,TGCGCCAGCAGCCGCCAGACAGGGAACAACTATGGCTACACCTTC
TRBJ2-7,TRBV20-1,-,-,CSASDLRSGYNEQYF,TGCAGTGCTAGCGACTTGAGGAGCGGCTACAATGAGCAGTACTTC
TRBJ2-1,TRBV20-1,TRBD2,few,CSARASGRYNEQFF,TGCAGTGCTAGGGCTAGCGGGAGGTACAATGAGCAGTTCTTC
TRBJ2-7,TRBV5-1,-,-,CASSLISGSAYEQYF,TGCGCCAGCAGCTTAATTTCCGGGTCGGCCTACGAGCAGTACTTC
TRBJ2-5,TRBV6-1,TRBD1,-,CASRGQSGETQYF,TGTGCCAGCAGGGGACAGTCCGGGGAGACCCAGTACTTC
TRBJ2-7,TRBV6-5,-,once,CASGVRREQYF,TGTGCCAGCGGAGTAAGACGCGAGCAGTACTTC
TRBJ2-1,TRBV2,-,-,CASRVVGERGEQFF,TGTGCCAGCAGGGTCGTGGGCGAGAGGGGTGAGCAGTTCTTC
TRBJ2-1,TRBV5-1,-,few,CASSGLQSYNEQFF,TGCGCCAGCAGTGGACTCCAATCCTACAATGAGCAGTTCTTC
TRBJ2-5,TRBV5-1,TRBD2,-,CASNSWTSGGRETQYF,TGCGCCAGCAACTCTTGGACTAGCGGGGGACGGGAGACCCAGTACTTC
TRBJ2-7,TRBV28,TRBD1,once,CASRTGGRDEQYF,TGTGCCAGCAGGACAGGGGGCAGGGACGAGCAGTACTTC
TRBJ2-1,TRBV20-1,TRBD2,-,CSASSTGTNFLNEQFF,TGCAGTGCTAGTAGCACCGGGACTAACTTTCTCAATGAGCAGTTCTTC
TRBJ2-7,TRBV7-2,-,-,CTSSLGGDSYEQYF,TGTACCAGCAGCTTAGGGGGGGACTCCTACGAGCAGTACTTC
TRBJ1-1,TRBV5-1,-,few,CASSEGSGTEAFF,TGCGCCAGCAGCGAGGGTTCGGGCACTGAAGCTTTCTTT
TRBJ2-5,TRBV20-1,-,few,CSARGDHISQETQYF,TGCAGTGCTAGAGGGGACCACATCTCACAAGAGACCCAGTACTTC
TRBJ2-1,TRBV28,TRBD2,few,CASIAGDRNNEQFF,TGTGCCAGCATAGCGGGAGATAGGAACAATGAGCAGTTCTTC
TRBJ2-7,TRBV3-1,-,once,CASSQERTSYEQYF,TGTGCCAGCAGCCAAGAGAGGACCTCCTACGAGCAGTACTTC
TRBJ2-3,TRBV7-9,TRBD2,-,CASSMTSTGTSGSTDTQYF,TGTGCCAGCAGCATGACGTCCACCGGGACTAGCGGAAGCACAGATACGCAGTATTTT
TRBJ2-1,TRBV20-1,TRBD1,many,CSAPDRGGNEQFF,TGCAGTGCACCGGACAGGGGTGGCAATGAGCAGTTCTTC
TRBJ2-5,TRBV12-3/TRBV12-4,-,few,CASSLSRGMQTQYF,TGTGCCAGCAGCCTAAGCCGTGGGATGCAGACCCAGTACTTC
TRBJ2-1,TRBV4-1,-,few,CASSQESGAFYEQFF,TGCGCCAGCAGCCAGGAGTCCGGGGCTTTCTACGAGCAGTTCTTC
TRBJ2-5,TRBV7-6,-,few,CASSGVRGGQETQYF,TGTGCCAGCAGCGGCGTCAGAGGGGGGCAGGAGACCCAGTACTTC
TRBJ2-7,TRBV20-1,-,-,CSATGGGWDEQYF,TGCAGTGCTACCGGCGGGGGCTGGGACGAGCAGTACTTC
TRBJ1-2,TRBV5-1,-,few,CASNPGINSYGYTF,TGCGCCAGCAATCCGGGGATCAACTCCTATGGCTACACCTTC
TRBJ1-6,TRBV7-9,-,-,CASSMDQVYSPLHF,TGTGCCAGCAGCATGGACCAGGTTTATTCACCCCTCCACTTT
TRBJ2-4,TRBV6-2/TRBV6-3,TRBD1,-,CASSYGQGATKNIQYF,TGTGCCAGCAGTTACGGGCAGGGGGCTACCAAAAACATTCAGTACTTC
TRBJ2-1,TRBV25-1,-,-,CASSVFANNEQFF,TGTGCCAGCAGTGTGTTCGCCAACAATGAGCAGTTCTTC
TRBJ2-5,TRBV29-1,TRBD1,few,CSVRRQGKGETQYF,TGCAGCGTTCGTCGACAGGGGAAAGGGGAGACCCAGTACTTC
TRBJ1-4,TRBV4-3,TRBD1,-,CASSQMGQENEKLFF,TGCGCCAGCAGCCAGATGGGACAGGAAAATGAAAAACTGTTTTTT
TRBJ2-3,TRBV6-1,TRBD2,few,CASSRGLAGVFGTDTQYF,TGTGCCAGCAGCCGTGGACTAGCGGGAGTGTTTGGCACAGATACGCAGTATTTT
TRBJ2-3,TRBV7-3,TRBD2,-,CASSLIAGVTDTLYF,TGTGCCAGCAGCCTCATAGCGGGAGTAACAGATACGCTGTATTTT